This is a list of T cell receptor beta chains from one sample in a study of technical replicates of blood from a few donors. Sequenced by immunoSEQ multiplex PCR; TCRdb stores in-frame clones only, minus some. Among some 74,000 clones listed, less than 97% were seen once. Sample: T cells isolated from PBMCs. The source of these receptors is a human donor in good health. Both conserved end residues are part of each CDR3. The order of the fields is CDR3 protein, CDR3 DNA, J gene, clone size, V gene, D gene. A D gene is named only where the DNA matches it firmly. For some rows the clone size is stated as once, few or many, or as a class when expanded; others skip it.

CDR3 protein: CAWRLGLSNQLFF; CDR3 DNA: TGTGCCTGGAGGCTCGGGTTGTCCAATCAGCTGTTTTTT; J gene: TRBJ2-2; clone size: -; V gene: TRBV30; D gene: -
CDR3 protein: CASSHGSYNEQFF; CDR3 DNA: TGTGCCAGCAGCCACGGGTCCTACAATGAGCAGTTCTTC; J gene: TRBJ2-1; clone size: -; V gene: TRBV7-8; D gene: -
CDR3 protein: CASSPKGTYTEAFF; CDR3 DNA: TGTGCCAGCAGCCCCAAAGGGACTTACACTGAAGCTTTCTTT; J gene: TRBJ1-1; clone size: few; V gene: TRBV9; D gene: -
CDR3 protein: CASTPSWSSYEQYF; CDR3 DNA: TGTGCCAGCACCCCTTCGTGGAGCTCCTACGAGCAGTACTTC; J gene: TRBJ2-7; clone size: -; V gene: TRBV6-4; D gene: -
CDR3 protein: CASSGSTSGGTYEQYF; CDR3 DNA: TGCGCCAGCAGTGGGTCAACTAGCGGGGGTACCTACGAGCAGTACTTC; J gene: TRBJ2-7; clone size: -; V gene: TRBV10-1; D gene: TRBD2
CDR3 protein: CASSFLNTGGYTF; CDR3 DNA: TGTGCCAGCAGTTTCCTAAACACAGGGGGCTACACCTTC; J gene: TRBJ1-2; clone size: -; V gene: TRBV6-6; D gene: -
CDR3 protein: CASRAPGVYYEQYF; CDR3 DNA: TGCGCCAGCAGGGCCCCGGGAGTATACTACGAGCAGTACTTC; J gene: TRBJ2-7; clone size: -; V gene: TRBV5-1; D gene: -
CDR3 protein: CSVGQTYEQYF; CDR3 DNA: TGCAGCGTTGGACAGACCTACGAGCAGTACTTC; J gene: TRBJ2-7; clone size: -; V gene: TRBV29-1; D gene: -
CDR3 protein: CASSSGQGIFGGYGYTF; CDR3 DNA: TGTGCCAGCAGCTCCGGACAGGGGATTTTTGGTGGCTATGGCTACACCTTC; J gene: TRBJ1-2; clone size: -; V gene: TRBV7-2; D gene: TRBD1
CDR3 protein: CARPAATYSNQPQHF; CDR3 DNA: TGTGCCAGACCGGCGGCCACCTATAGCAATCAGCCCCAGCATTTT; J gene: TRBJ1-5; clone size: -; V gene: TRBV2; D gene: -
CDR3 protein: CASSLTLSGHTEAFF; CDR3 DNA: TGTGCCAGCAGCCTAACCCTCTCGGGTCACACTGAAGCTTTCTTT; J gene: TRBJ1-1; clone size: -; V gene: TRBV11-3; D gene: -
CDR3 protein: CASSGDQETQYF; CDR3 DNA: TGTGCCAGCAGCGGGGACCAAGAGACCCAGTACTTC; J gene: TRBJ2-5; clone size: -; V gene: TRBV6-6; D gene: -
CDR3 protein: CASSPGTAPTEAFF; CDR3 DNA: TGTGCCAGCAGTCCCGGGACAGCTCCAACTGAAGCTTTCTTT; J gene: TRBJ1-1; clone size: -; V gene: TRBV27; D gene: TRBD1
CDR3 protein: CASRGLWTGERRVNEKLFF; CDR3 DNA: TGTGCCAGCAGGGGGTTATGGACAGGGGAGAGACGGGTTAATGAAAAACTGTTTTTT; J gene: TRBJ1-4; clone size: -; V gene: TRBV2; D gene: TRBD1
CDR3 protein: CSVAGTGVDTQYF; CDR3 DNA: TGCAGCGTGGCCGGGACAGGGGTGGATACGCAGTATTTT; J gene: TRBJ2-3; clone size: -; V gene: TRBV29-1; D gene: TRBD1
CDR3 protein: CASSEGGRAAYEQYF; CDR3 DNA: TGTGCCAGCAGTGAGGGGGGGAGAGCAGCCTACGAGCAGTACTTC; J gene: TRBJ2-7; clone size: -; V gene: TRBV2; D gene: TRBD2
CDR3 protein: CASSSPGPGLAGHEQFF; CDR3 DNA: TGTGCCAGCAGCTCCCCTGGCCCGGGACTAGCGGGGCATGAGCAGTTCTTC; J gene: TRBJ2-1; clone size: -; V gene: TRBV11-3; D gene: TRBD2
CDR3 protein: CASSDQTWGITGELFF; CDR3 DNA: TGTGCCAGCAGCGACCAGACATGGGGCATCACCGGGGAGCTGTTTTTT; J gene: TRBJ2-2; clone size: -; V gene: TRBV7-3; D gene: -
CDR3 protein: CASSQDLQGPQTEAFF; CDR3 DNA: TGCGCCAGCAGCCAAGATCTACAGGGGCCTCAAACTGAAGCTTTCTTT; J gene: TRBJ1-1; clone size: -; V gene: TRBV4-1; D gene: TRBD1
CDR3 protein: CASRDSSSYEQYF; CDR3 DNA: TGTGCCAGCAGGGACAGTAGCTCCTACGAGCAGTACTTC; J gene: TRBJ2-7; clone size: -; V gene: TRBV7-9; D gene: -
CDR3 protein: CAWSVARTPIGNQPQHF; CDR3 DNA: TGTGCCTGGAGTGTCGCTCGGACTCCCATAGGCAATCAGCCCCAGCATTTT; J gene: TRBJ1-5; clone size: -; V gene: TRBV30; D gene: -
CDR3 protein: CASSPTGNYGYTF; CDR3 DNA: TGCGCCAGCTCCCCGACGGGGAACTATGGCTACACCTTC; J gene: TRBJ1-2; clone size: -; V gene: TRBV5-1; D gene: -
CDR3 protein: CASSSRGQGYGYTF; CDR3 DNA: TGTGCCAGCAGTTCTCGGGGACAGGGGTATGGCTACACCTTC; J gene: TRBJ1-2; clone size: -; V gene: TRBV6-5; D gene: TRBD1
CDR3 protein: CASSDSWGGKTGELFF; CDR3 DNA: TGTGCCAGCAGTGACTCGTGGGGAGGGAAAACCGGGGAGCTGTTTTTT; J gene: TRBJ2-2; clone size: -; V gene: TRBV6-4; D gene: TRBD2
CDR3 protein: CASSLVFLQGLAGDTDTQYF; CDR3 DNA: TGCGCCAGCAGCTTGGTATTCCTCCAGGGACTAGCGGGAGACACAGATACGCAGTATTTT; J gene: TRBJ2-3; clone size: -; V gene: TRBV5-1; D gene: TRBD2
CDR3 protein: CASADWTGENSPLHF; CDR3 DNA: TGCGCCAGCGCTGATTGGACAGGGGAAAATTCACCCCTCCACTTT; J gene: TRBJ1-6; clone size: few; V gene: TRBV4-1; D gene: TRBD1
CDR3 protein: CASSPRTTGNTGELFF; CDR3 DNA: TGCGCCAGCAGCCCCCGTACGACAGGAAACACCGGGGAGCTGTTTTTT; J gene: TRBJ2-2; clone size: -; V gene: TRBV5-1; D gene: -
CDR3 protein: CASTSRGRYGYTF; CDR3 DNA: TGTGCCAGCACCAGCAGGGGGCGGTATGGCTACACCTTC; J gene: TRBJ1-2; clone size: -; V gene: TRBV28; D gene: TRBD1
CDR3 protein: CASSGTGPNTEAFF; CDR3 DNA: TGTGCCAGCAGTGGTACAGGACCGAACACTGAAGCTTTCTTT; J gene: TRBJ1-1; clone size: -; V gene: TRBV2; D gene: -
CDR3 protein: CASGLDPTGVSTDTQYF; CDR3 DNA: TGTGCTAGTGGTTTGGACCCGACAGGGGTTTCGACAGATACGCAGTATTTT; J gene: TRBJ2-3; clone size: -; V gene: TRBV12-5; D gene: TRBD1
CDR3 protein: CASSLPGQKYEQYF; CDR3 DNA: TGTGCCAGCTCTCTTCCGGGACAGAAATACGAGCAGTACTTC; J gene: TRBJ2-7; clone size: -; V gene: TRBV18; D gene: TRBD1
CDR3 protein: CASSRQATNEKLFF; CDR3 DNA: TGTGCCAGCAGTAGACAGGCCACTAATGAAAAACTGTTTTTT; J gene: TRBJ1-4; clone size: -; V gene: TRBV2; D gene: -
CDR3 protein: CASSTYGLAGDNEQFF; CDR3 DNA: TGTGCCAGTAGTACCTACGGACTAGCGGGGGACAATGAGCAGTTCTTC; J gene: TRBJ2-1; clone size: -; V gene: TRBV19; D gene: TRBD2
CDR3 protein: CASIDFSSGYTEAFF; CDR3 DNA: TGTGCCAGCATCGACTTTTCCTCAGGGTACACTGAAGCTTTCTTT; J gene: TRBJ1-1; clone size: -; V gene: TRBV25-1; D gene: -
CDR3 protein: CASSLASSGTQYF; CDR3 DNA: TGTGCCAGCAGCTTAGCCTCCTCGGGGACCCAGTACTTC; J gene: TRBJ2-5; clone size: -; V gene: TRBV7-9; D gene: -
CDR3 protein: CASRPSLAGYSNQPQHF; CDR3 DNA: TGTGCCAGCCGACCTTCCCTGGCGGGCTATAGCAATCAGCCCCAGCATTTT; J gene: TRBJ1-5; clone size: -; V gene: TRBV2; D gene: -
CDR3 protein: CSVARTGATNEKLFF; CDR3 DNA: TGCAGCGTTGCCCGGACAGGCGCAACTAATGAAAAACTGTTTTTT; J gene: TRBJ1-4; clone size: -; V gene: TRBV29-1; D gene: TRBD1
CDR3 protein: CAINVENRAPYNEQFF; CDR3 DNA: TGTGCCATCAATGTGGAAAACAGGGCGCCCTACAATGAGCAGTTCTTC; J gene: TRBJ2-1; clone size: -; V gene: TRBV10-3; D gene: -
CDR3 protein: CASSLGQGGYKNIQYF; CDR3 DNA: TGTGCCAGTAGTTTAGGACAGGGCGGATACAAAAACATTCAGTACTTC; J gene: TRBJ2-4; clone size: -; V gene: TRBV19; D gene: TRBD1
CDR3 protein: CASGLGLAGDTGELFF; CDR3 DNA: TGTGCTAGTGGTTTGGGACTAGCGGGAGACACCGGGGAGCTGTTTTTT; J gene: TRBJ2-2; clone size: -; V gene: TRBV12-5; D gene: TRBD2
CDR3 protein: CASRAGEVRGYTF; CDR3 DNA: TGTGCCAGCCGGGCAGGGGAAGTACGAGGCTACACCTTC; J gene: TRBJ1-2; clone size: few; V gene: TRBV7-9; D gene: -
CDR3 protein: CASSELAGGETQYF; CDR3 DNA: TGTGCCAGCAGTGAACTAGCGGGGGGCGAGACCCAGTACTTC; J gene: TRBJ2-5; clone size: -; V gene: TRBV6-1; D gene: TRBD2
CDR3 protein: CASSYTQQVYGYTF; CDR3 DNA: TGTGCCAGCAGTTACACACAACAGGTCTATGGCTACACCTTC; J gene: TRBJ1-2; clone size: -; V gene: TRBV6-6; D gene: -
CDR3 protein: CASSPGRQGFSNQPQHF; CDR3 DNA: TGTGCCAGCAGCCCGGGTCGACAGGGTTTTAGCAATCAGCCCCAGCATTTT; J gene: TRBJ1-5; clone size: -; V gene: TRBV7-8; D gene: TRBD1
CDR3 protein: CASSPAGGPSDTQYF; CDR3 DNA: TGTGCCAGCAGCCCAGCGGGAGGGCCGTCAGATACGCAGTATTTT; J gene: TRBJ2-3; clone size: -; V gene: TRBV11-2; D gene: TRBD2
CDR3 protein: CASSLDRPDGELFF; CDR3 DNA: TGTGCCAGCAGCCTGGACAGGCCAGATGGGGAGCTGTTTTTT; J gene: TRBJ2-2; clone size: -; V gene: TRBV11-2; D gene: TRBD1
CDR3 protein: CASSYGAGGNSPLHF; CDR3 DNA: TGTGCCAGCAGTTACGGGGCAGGGGGCAATTCACCCCTCCACTTT; J gene: TRBJ1-6; clone size: -; V gene: TRBV6-5; D gene: TRBD1
CDR3 protein: CSASGSYEQYF; CDR3 DNA: TGCAGTGCTAGCGGGAGTTACGAGCAGTACTTC; J gene: TRBJ2-7; clone size: -; V gene: TRBV20-1; D gene: -